The 14 T cell receptor beta chains in this list originate from one sample, sequenced in a study of T cells after yellow fever vaccination. TCRdb called the 5' RACE reads again in MiXCR, with one record for every CDR3 protein. The table records under 550,000 distinct CDR3 sequences, 21% of them present only once. Sequenced material: PBMCs, taken 21 days after the first yellow fever vaccination. The receptors stem from a man aged 18 to 30 who received the YFV17D yellow fever vaccine.

This clonotype was seen more than once but under ten times. Relative to the germline gene, one junction end is altered; a read error may explain this. This chain links TRBV5-1 with TRBJ1-2; D gene ambiguous. The CDR3 is made up of 13 amino acids. From germline, CDR1 is SGHRS and CDR2 YFSETQ. As DNA, the CDR3 is TGCGCCAGCAGTTTGGACGGGTTTTTTGGCTACACCTTC. This codes for CASSLDGFFGYTF.

Many counts were recorded for this clonotype. The V and J genes are TRBV3-1 and TRBJ2-2; 11 bases align to TRBD2. The J segment lost 4 bases and the V segment lost 4 bases, leaving 17 bases of the junction unmatched. The CDR3 covers 20 residues. Germline V lookup: CDR1 LGHDT, CDR2 YNNKEL (reference sequence). Here the CDR3 reads CASSPHGGLAGGSSTGELFF. The CDR3 nucleotides are TGTGCCAGCAGCCCGCATGGAGGGCTAGCGGGGGGCTCGAGCACCGGGGAGCTGTTTTTT.

V usage is TRBV11-2 and J usage is TRBJ2-7; 10 positions match TRBD1. The germline gives CDR1 SGHAT, CDR2 FQNNGV. The J segment lost 6 bases and the V segment lost 4 bases, leaving 9 bases of the junction unmatched. This CDR3 is built from 15 residues. The CDR3 loop is CASSSLGGDRGEQYF. The CDR3 DNA is TGTGCCAGCAGCTCCTTAGGGGGGGACAGGGGCGAGCAGTACTTC. Based on the CDR3 plus reference TRBV11-2 and TRBJ2-7, the full variable domain is EAGVAQSPRYKIIEKRQSVAFWCNPISGHATLYWYQQILGQGPKLLIQFQNNGVVDDSQLPKDRFSAERLKGVDSTLKIQPAKLEDSAVYLCASSSLGGDRGEQYFGPGTRLTVT.

This clonotype has only a few counts. The V gene is TRBV5-4, the J gene TRBJ2-1, with 10 bases matching TRBD1. The CDR3 runs 15 residues. The V and J ends lost 1 base and 8 bases, in that order; junction bases with no gene match: 6. The germline V gene encodes CDR1 SGHNT and CDR2 YYREEE (reference sequence). CDR3 sequence reads: CASSLWGDRGDEQFF. In nucleotides, the CDR3 is TGTGCCAGCAGCTTGTGGGGGGACAGGGGCGATGAGCAGTTCTTC.

This sequence joins TRBV6-1 and TRBJ2-5, with D tentatively TRBD2 (5 bases). From germline, CDR1 is MNHNS and CDR2 SASEGT. Between the trimmed V and J ends, which lost 7 bases and 2 bases, there was a span of 14 bases. The CDR3 contains 14 residues. In DNA form, the CDR3 reads TGTGCCAGCAAGGTCGGGGTACCACAAGAGACCCAGTACTTC. Translation gives CASKVGVPQETQYF.

This clonotype was detected ten times or more. The chain has TRBV27 and TRBJ1-4; D gene ambiguous. Germline V gene lookup returns CDR1 MNHEY and CDR2 SMNVEV (reference sequence). The V end was cut by 3 bases, the J end by 5 bases, with 13 bases between. The CDR3 extends over 15 amino acids. CDR3 protein: CASSFMPDRNEKLFF. In DNA, the CDR3 is TGTGCCAGCAGTTTCATGCCAGACCGAAATGAAAAACTGTTTTTT.

This clonotype was picked up a small number of times. The chain uses TRBV5-5 and TRBJ2-7; 7 bases map to TRBD1. CDR3 length: 15 amino acids. V dropped 1 base and J dropped 1; count of bases not matched to a gene: 5. The V gene's germline CDR1 is SGHKS and CDR2 YYEKEE (reference sequence). DNA of the CDR3: TGTGCCAGCAGCTTGCAATGGGACAGTTCCTACGAGCAGTACGTC. Encoded protein: CASSLQWDSSYEQYV.

This clonotype appeared a few times. The chain uses TRBV9 and TRBJ1-2, with TRBD1 as a possible D gene (5 bases). Germline V gene data show CDR1 as SGDLS and CDR2 as YYNGEE. The CDR3 runs 15 residues. V was trimmed by 7 bases and J by 1 base, leaving 17 bases between them. The CDR3 nucleotides are TGTGCCAGCTCCCGACAGCGCTCCAATAACTATGGCTACACCTTC. Residues: CASSRQRSNNYGYTF. Variable domain in full (rest from reference TRBV9 and TRBJ1-2): DSGVTQTPKHLITATGQRVTLRCSPRSGDLSVYWYQQSLDQGLQFLIQYYNGEERAKGNILERFSAQQFPDLHSELNLSSLELGDSALYFCASSRQRSNNYGYTFGSGTRLTVV.

This clonotype was detected a few times. This rearrangement joins TRBV4-3 to TRBJ2-2, with TRBD2 matching over 9 bases. The CDR3 consists of 18 residues. Unmatched junction bases numbered 11, after V lost 1 base and J lost 5 bases. Germline CDR1 and CDR2: LGHNA and YSLEER. The CDR3 sequence is CASSQAGDEAGGTGELFF. The CDR3 nucleotides read TGCGCCAGCAGCCAAGCTGGGGACGAAGCGGGGGGAACCGGGGAGCTGTTTTTT.

This rearrangement joins TRBV27 to TRBJ2-5, with no clear D. CDR1 is MNHEY, CDR2 SMNVEV, per germline (reference sequence). CDR3 length: 12 amino acids. Trimming shortened V by 8 bases and J by 5 bases, and 12 bases separated the two germline ends. CDR3 sequence: CASGSSWETQYF. CDR3 coding DNA: TGTGCCAGCGGATCAAGTTGGGAGACCCAGTACTTC.

This chain uses TRBV5-5 with TRBJ2-7, with 8 bases fitting TRBD1. The CDR3 is made up of 14 amino acids. Losses at the gene ends were 1 base for V and 9 bases for J; bases not matched to a gene: 9. CDR1 is SGHKS, CDR2 YYEKEE, per germline (reference sequence). CDR3 sequence: CASSLQGALSVQYV. In DNA form, the CDR3 reads TGTGCCAGCAGCTTGCAGGGGGCTCTCAGTGTGCAGTACGTC.

The chain carries TRBV4-3 and TRBJ2-7; D possibly corresponds to TRBD1 (5 bases). V lost 2 bases to trimming and J lost 2 bases, with 25 bases between them. This CDR3 contains 19 residues. Germline loops: CDR1 LGHNA, CDR2 YSLEER. DNA of the CDR3: TGCGCCAGCAGCCAACATTACGCCAGGGCTTTGTCATCAGCCTACGAGCAGTACTTC. Translated, it gives CASSQHYARALSSAYEQYF.

There are a few counts of this clonotype. The rearrangement links TRBV15 to TRBJ2-2, with D maybe TRBD2 (6 bases). V lost 2 bases to trimming and J lost 0 bases, with 7 bases between them. CDR1 and CDR2 from the germline V gene are LNHNV and YYDKDF (reference sequence). The CDR3 runs 15 residues. For the CDR3, the DNA is TGTGCCACCAGCAGAACGGGGGCGAACACCGGGGAGCTGTTTTTT. It encodes CATSRTGANTGELFF. The full variable domain, its missing parts supplied by reference TRBV15 and TRBJ2-2, is DAMVIQNPRYQVTQFGKPVTLSCSQTLNHNVMYWYQQKSSQAPKLLFHYYDKDFNNEADTPDNFQSRRPNTSFCFLDIRSPGLGDTAMYLCATSRTGANTGELFFGEGSRLTVL.

This clonotype was seen a few times. The chain employs TRBV2 and TRBJ2-1, with D tentatively TRBD2 (5 bases). Deletions cut 7 bases from V and 5 bases from J, with 15 bases between. Looked up from germline, CDR1 is SNHLY and CDR2 is FYNNEI. This CDR3 spans 14 amino acids. CDR3 protein: CASNPPTGNNEQFF. The DNA of the CDR3 is TGTGCCAGCAATCCCCCCACGGGGAACAATGAGCAGTTCTTC.